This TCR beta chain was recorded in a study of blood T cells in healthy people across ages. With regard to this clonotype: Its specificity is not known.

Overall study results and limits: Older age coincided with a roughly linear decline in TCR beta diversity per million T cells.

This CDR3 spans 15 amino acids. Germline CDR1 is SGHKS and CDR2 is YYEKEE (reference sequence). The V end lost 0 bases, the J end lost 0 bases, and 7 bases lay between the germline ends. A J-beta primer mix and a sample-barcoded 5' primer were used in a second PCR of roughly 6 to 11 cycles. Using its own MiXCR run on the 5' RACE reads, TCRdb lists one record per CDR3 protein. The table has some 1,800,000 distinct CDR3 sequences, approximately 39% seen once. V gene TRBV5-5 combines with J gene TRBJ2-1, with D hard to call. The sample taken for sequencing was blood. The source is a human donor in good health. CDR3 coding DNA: TGTGCCAGCAGCTTGGCACTTTTCTCCTACAATGAGCAGTTCTTC. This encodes CASSLALFSYNEQFF.